These 5 T cell receptor beta chains originate from one sample sequenced in a study of T cell repertoires in cytomegalovirus infection. TCRdb reprocessed the reads via MiXCR and lists one record per CDR3 protein. The sample carries about 920,000 distinct CDR3 sequences, approximately 32% recorded once. For these TCRs, the target antigens are not known. The input for sequencing was cultured CD8+ T cells from PBMCs, taken from culture after CMV antigen stimulation. The receptors come from a human donor in good health (CMV status not recorded). Some clones in this sample may be carry-over from other donors' samples.

This clonotype was seen ten or more times. V gene TRBV19 combines with J gene TRBJ1-4; TRBD1 matches at 7 bases. The germline gives CDR1 LNHDA, CDR2 SQIVND (reference sequence). The length of the CDR3 is 15 residues. After removal of 6 bases from V and 2 bases from J, the junction contained 6 bases not matched to a gene. The CDR3 loop reads CASSHRGTTNEKLFF. Written as DNA, the CDR3 is TGTGCCAGTAGCCACAGGGGCACGACTAATGAAAAACTGTTTTTT. The full variable domain, with the rest looked up from reference TRBV19 and TRBJ1-4, is DGGITQSPKYLFRKEGQNVTLSCEQNLNHDAMYWYRQDPGQGLRLIYYSQIVNDFQKGDIAEGYSVSREKKESFPLTVTSAQKNPTAFYLCASSHRGTTNEKLFFGSGTQLSVL.

J is TRBJ2-2 and V is TRBV6-1; D unresolved. V lost 5 bases and J 0 bases, leaving 16 bases between the germline ends. CDR3 size: 17 residues. CDR1 and CDR2 (germline): MNHNS, SASEGT. CDR3 sequence reads: CASSSPTTYANTGELFF. CDR3 nucleotides: TGTGCCAGCAGTAGTCCCACTACCTACGCGAACACCGGGGAGCTGTTTTTT.

The chain combines TRBV6-5 with TRBJ1-2, with D possibly being TRBD1 (5 bases). Germline lookup yields CDR1 MNHEY and CDR2 SVGAGI. V gave up 5 bases and J gave up 7 bases, with 14 bases separating them. The CDR3 loop spans 13 amino acids. CDR3: CASSPGTVSGYTF. The CDR3 nucleotides are TGTGCCAGCAGTCCGGGGACGGTTAGTGGCTACACCTTC.

This clonotype was detected ten times or more. This rearrangement joins TRBV4-1 to TRBJ2-2, with TRBD2 matching 13 bases. Germline V gene data show CDR1 as MGHRA and CDR2 as YSYEKL. The V gene end was trimmed by 0 bases and the J gene end by 5 bases; junction bases not matched to a gene: 12. This CDR3 comprises 20 residues. CDR3 coding DNA: TGCGCCAGCAGCCAAGAAGAGACTAGCGGGGGGTTGTATCATACCGGGGAGCTGTTTTTT. It specifies CASSQEETSGGLYHTGELFF.

This clonotype has more than one count but fewer than ten. The chain joins TRBV24-1 to TRBJ2-1, with TRBD2 matching 12 bases. The CDR3 totals 17 residues. From germline, CDR1 is KGHDR and CDR2 SFDVKD. V dropped 3 bases and J dropped 2; count of bases not matched to a gene: 4. Here the CDR3 reads CATSDRTSGDPYNEQFF. Written as DNA, the CDR3 is TGTGCCACCAGTGATCGGACTAGCGGGGATCCCTACAATGAGCAGTTCTTC.